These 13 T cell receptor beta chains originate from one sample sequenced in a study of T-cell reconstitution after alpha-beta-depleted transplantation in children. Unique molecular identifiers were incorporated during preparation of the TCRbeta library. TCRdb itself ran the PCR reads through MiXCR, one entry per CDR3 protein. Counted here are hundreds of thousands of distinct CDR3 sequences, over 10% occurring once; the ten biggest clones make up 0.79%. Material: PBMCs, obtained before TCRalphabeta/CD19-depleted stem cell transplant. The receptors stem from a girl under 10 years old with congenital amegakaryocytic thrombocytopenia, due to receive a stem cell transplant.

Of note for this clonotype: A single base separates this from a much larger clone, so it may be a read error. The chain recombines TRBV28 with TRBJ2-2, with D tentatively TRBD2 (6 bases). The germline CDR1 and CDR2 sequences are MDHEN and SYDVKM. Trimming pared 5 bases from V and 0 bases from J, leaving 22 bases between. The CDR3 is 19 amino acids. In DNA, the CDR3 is TGTGCCAGCAGTGTCACCCGTTTGCGGGGAGATGCGAACACCGGGGAGCTGTTTTTT. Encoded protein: CASSVTRLRGDANTGELFF.

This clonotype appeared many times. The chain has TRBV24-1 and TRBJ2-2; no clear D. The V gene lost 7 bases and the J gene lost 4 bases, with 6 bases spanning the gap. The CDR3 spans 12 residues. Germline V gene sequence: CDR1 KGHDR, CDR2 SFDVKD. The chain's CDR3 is CATSRVTGELFF. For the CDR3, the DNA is TGTGCCACCAGCCGGGTCACCGGGGAGCTGTTTTTT.

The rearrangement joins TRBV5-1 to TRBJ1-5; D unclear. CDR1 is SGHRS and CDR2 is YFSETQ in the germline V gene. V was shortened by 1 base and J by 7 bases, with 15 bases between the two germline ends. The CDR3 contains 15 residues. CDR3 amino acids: CASSLIGGLKQPQHF. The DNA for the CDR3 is TGCGCCAGCAGCTTGATCGGCGGATTAAAGCAGCCCCAGCATTTT.

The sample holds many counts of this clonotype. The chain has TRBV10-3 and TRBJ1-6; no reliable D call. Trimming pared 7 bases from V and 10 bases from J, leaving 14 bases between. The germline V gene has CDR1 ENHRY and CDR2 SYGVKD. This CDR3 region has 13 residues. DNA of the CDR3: TGTGCCATCAAGTCGAATTCCGAGTCACCCCTCCACTTT. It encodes CAIKSNSESPLHF.

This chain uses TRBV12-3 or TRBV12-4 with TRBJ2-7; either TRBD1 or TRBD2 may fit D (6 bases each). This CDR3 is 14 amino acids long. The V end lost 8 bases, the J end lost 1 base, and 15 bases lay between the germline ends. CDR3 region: CASRFGGGSYEQYF. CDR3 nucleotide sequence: TGTGCCAGCCGCTTCGGGGGCGGGTCCTACGAGCAGTACTTC.

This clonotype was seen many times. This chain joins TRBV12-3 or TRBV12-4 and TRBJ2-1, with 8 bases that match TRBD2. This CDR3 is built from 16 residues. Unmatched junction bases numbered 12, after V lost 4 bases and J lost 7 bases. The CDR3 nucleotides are TGTGCCAGCAGTTCCCAGATAGCGGGAAATTGGAATGAGCAGTTCTTC. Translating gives CASSSQIAGNWNEQFF.

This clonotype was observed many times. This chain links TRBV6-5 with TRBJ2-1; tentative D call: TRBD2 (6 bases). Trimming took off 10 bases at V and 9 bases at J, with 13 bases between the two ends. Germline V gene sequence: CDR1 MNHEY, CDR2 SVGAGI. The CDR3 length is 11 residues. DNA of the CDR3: TGTGCCACCCGGAGGGTTGGTGAGCAGTTCTTC. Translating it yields CATRRVGEQFF.

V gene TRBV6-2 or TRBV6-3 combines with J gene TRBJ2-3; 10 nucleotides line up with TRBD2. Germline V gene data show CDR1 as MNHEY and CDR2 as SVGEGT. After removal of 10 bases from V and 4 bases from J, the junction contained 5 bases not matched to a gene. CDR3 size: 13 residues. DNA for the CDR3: TGTGCCACCGGACTAGCGGACCCAGATACGCAGTATTTT. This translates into CATGLADPDTQYF.

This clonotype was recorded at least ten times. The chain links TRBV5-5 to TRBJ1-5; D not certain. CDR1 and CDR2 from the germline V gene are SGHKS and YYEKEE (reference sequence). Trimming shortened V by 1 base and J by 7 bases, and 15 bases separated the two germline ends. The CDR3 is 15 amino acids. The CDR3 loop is CASSLMDGSEQPQHF. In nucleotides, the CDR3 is TGTGCCAGCAGCTTGATGGACGGGTCTGAACAGCCCCAGCATTTT.

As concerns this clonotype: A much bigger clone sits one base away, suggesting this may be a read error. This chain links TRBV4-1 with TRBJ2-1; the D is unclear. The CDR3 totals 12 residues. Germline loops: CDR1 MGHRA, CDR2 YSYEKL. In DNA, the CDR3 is TGCGCCAGCAGCCAAGTATTGAATGAGCAGCTCTTC. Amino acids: CASSQVLNEQLF.

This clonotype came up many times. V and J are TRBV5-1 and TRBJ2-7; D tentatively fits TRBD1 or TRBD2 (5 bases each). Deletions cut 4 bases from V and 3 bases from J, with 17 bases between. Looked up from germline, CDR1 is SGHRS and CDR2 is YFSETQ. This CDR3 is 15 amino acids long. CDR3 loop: CASSVSPGPNYEQYF. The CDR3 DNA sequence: TGCGCCAGCAGCGTGAGTCCGGGACCTAACTACGAGCAGTACTTC.

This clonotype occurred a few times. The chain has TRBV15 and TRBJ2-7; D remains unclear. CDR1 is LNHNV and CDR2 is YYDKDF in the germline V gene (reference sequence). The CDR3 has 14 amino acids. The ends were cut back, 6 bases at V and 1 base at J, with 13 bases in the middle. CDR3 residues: CATSVVSESYEQYF. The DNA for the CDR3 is TGTGCCACCAGTGTTGTCAGTGAGTCCTACGAGCAGTACTTC.

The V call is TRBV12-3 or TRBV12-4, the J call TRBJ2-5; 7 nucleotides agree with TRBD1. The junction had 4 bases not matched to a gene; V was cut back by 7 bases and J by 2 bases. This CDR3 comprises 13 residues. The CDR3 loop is CASKPGQQETQYF. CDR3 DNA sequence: TGTGCCAGCAAACCGGGACAGCAAGAGACCCAGTACTTC.